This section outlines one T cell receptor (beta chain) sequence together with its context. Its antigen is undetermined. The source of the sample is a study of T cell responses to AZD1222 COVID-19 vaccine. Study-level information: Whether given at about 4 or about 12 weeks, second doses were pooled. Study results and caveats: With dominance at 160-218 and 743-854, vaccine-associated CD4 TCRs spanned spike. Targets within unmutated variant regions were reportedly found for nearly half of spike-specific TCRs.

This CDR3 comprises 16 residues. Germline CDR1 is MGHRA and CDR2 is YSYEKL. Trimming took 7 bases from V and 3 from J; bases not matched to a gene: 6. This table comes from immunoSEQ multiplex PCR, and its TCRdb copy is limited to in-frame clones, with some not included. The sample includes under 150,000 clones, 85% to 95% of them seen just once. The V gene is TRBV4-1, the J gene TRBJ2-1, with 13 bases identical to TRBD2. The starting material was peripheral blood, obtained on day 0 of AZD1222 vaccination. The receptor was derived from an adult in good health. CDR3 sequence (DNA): TGCGCCAGCACCGGACTAGCGGGAGAATACTACAATGAGCAGTTCTTC. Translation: CASTGLAGEYYNEQFF.